One sample yielded the 28 T cell receptor beta chains listed below, sequenced in a study of shared clonotypes between healthy human individuals. Assay: immunoSEQ multiplex PCR; the TCRdb copy retains only in-frame clones and omits some. The sample lists roughly 2.5 million clones, around 90% seen once, with about 0.13% in the top ten. Material: naive CD4+ T cells sorted from blood. As for subset: CD45RA+ positively selected. All receptors derive from a man aged 18 to 30 in good health.

The chain recombines TRBV29-1 with TRBJ1-3; D is possibly TRBD1 (6 bases). CDR1 and CDR2 (germline): SQVTM, ANQGSEA. This CDR3 region has 14 residues. V was pared by 4 bases and J by 4 bases, with 14 bases between. CDR3 coding DNA: TGCAGCGTTGTTACAGGGCTAAAAGGAAACACCATATATTTT. Its protein is CSVVTGLKGNTIYF.

The J gene is TRBJ2-1, the V gene TRBV19, with D possibly being TRBD1 or TRBD2 (5 bases each). The CDR3 extends over 17 amino acids. V lost 5 bases, J lost 4 bases, and 21 bases lay in between. The V gene's germline CDR1 is LNHDA and CDR2 SQIVND (reference sequence). The CDR3 region has the DNA TGTGCCAGTAGTTTATTCCTAGGGACCAGACCATACAATGAGCAGTTCTTC. This sequence encodes CASSLFLGTRPYNEQFF.

The V gene is TRBV10-3, the J gene TRBJ2-5; possibly TRBD1 for D (5 bases). V shed 8 bases and J shed 3 bases, with 7 bases lying between them. This CDR3 is built from 11 residues. The V gene's germline CDR1 is ENHRY and CDR2 SYGVKD. CDR3 in DNA: TGTGCCATCGCACAGGAAGAGACCCAGTACTTC. It is translated as CAIAQEETQYF.

The rearrangement uses TRBV30 and TRBJ1-1; D remains ambiguous. The length of the CDR3 is 14 residues. Germline CDR1 and CDR2: GTSNPN and SVGIG (reference sequence). Trimming shortened V by 5 bases and J by 0 bases, and 13 bases separated the two germline ends. Written as DNA, the CDR3 is TGTGCCTGGGACCATGGGGATTTGAACACTGAAGCTTTCTTT. Amino acid sequence: CAWDHGDLNTEAFF.

A single count supports this clone. The J gene is TRBJ2-1, the V gene TRBV2; possibly TRBD1 for D (6 bases). The V gene's germline CDR1 is SNHLY and CDR2 FYNNEI. The CDR3 is 14 amino acids. The V end was cut by 4 bases, the J end by 1 base, with 8 bases between. The CDR3 region is CASSGGTSYNEQFF. The CDR3 DNA reads TGTGCCAGCAGTGGAGGGACATCCTACAATGAGCAGTTCTTC.

This chain joins TRBV9 and TRBJ2-1; TRBD2 agrees at 8 bases. J was trimmed by 7 bases and V by 0 bases; bases with no gene match: 6. The germline V gene has CDR1 SGDLS and CDR2 YYNGEE. This CDR3 is built from 15 residues. The CDR3 bases are TGTGCCAGCAGCGTAGTCGGGGGGGGCCCGAATGAGCAGTTCTTC. This translates into CASSVVGGGPNEQFF.

With respect to this clone: Different DNA sequences within this sample yield the same CDR3. The chain combines TRBV7-9 with TRBJ1-1, with D uncertain. The germline V and J ends were trimmed by 0 bases and 4 bases, with 9 bases remaining between them. This CDR3 contains 14 residues. Germline V gene data show CDR1 as SEHNR and CDR2 as FQNEAQ (reference sequence). CDR3 sequence: CASSLAKGSTEAFF. In nucleotides, the CDR3 is TGTGCCAGCAGCTTAGCGAAAGGGTCCACTGAAGCTTTCTTT.

This rearrangement joins TRBV29-1 to TRBJ1-2; 9 bases are a match to TRBD1. The ends lost 7 bases at V and 8 bases at J; junction bases unmatched: 8. Germline lookup yields CDR1 SQVTM and CDR2 ANQGSEA. The CDR3 runs 12 residues. CDR3 sequence reads: CSAGTGSYGYTF. CDR3 DNA: TGCAGCGCAGGGACAGGGAGTTACGGCTACACCTTC. The full variable domain, its missing parts supplied by reference TRBV29-1 and TRBJ1-2, is SAVISQKPSRDICQRGTSLTIQCQVDSQVTMMFWYRQQPGQSLTLIATANQGSEATYESGFVIDKFPISRPNLTFSTLTVSNMSPEDSSIYLCSAGTGSYGYTFGSGTRLTVV.

V usage is TRBV30 and J usage is TRBJ2-7; D gene ambiguous. The CDR3 is 15 amino acids. V was clipped by 2 bases and J by 2 bases, with 16 bases between them. Germline lookup yields CDR1 GTSNPN and CDR2 SVGIG (reference sequence). The CDR3 spells CAWSMRRTQPYEQYF. CDR3 coding DNA: TGTGCCTGGAGTATGCGTAGAACCCAGCCCTACGAGCAGTACTTC.

The chain uses TRBV2 and TRBJ2-5, with a possible D match to TRBD1 (5 bases). The closer fit of TRBJ2-7 to the DNA end suggests the J call may be wrong. CDR1 and CDR2 (germline): SNHLY, FYNNEI. This CDR3 region has 13 residues. The CDR3 DNA reads as TGTGCCAGCAGTCAGATACAGGTTTACGAGCAGTACTTC. Translated, it gives CASSQIQVYEQYF.

The rearrangement uses TRBV1 and TRBJ2-5; the table assigns TRBD2, which was not confirmed against the DNA. TRBV1 is shown as a pseudogene. The CDR3 sequence is 18 residues long. The CDR3 sequence is CTSSQDGVASGRRETQYF. In DNA form, the CDR3 reads TGCACCAGCAGCCAAGATGGGGTGGCTAGCGGGAGACGGGAGACCCAGTACTTC.

CDR3 nucleotides: TGCGCCAGCAGCCAAGATACAACTAGCGGGAGCTACAATGAGCAGTTCTTC. Its translation is CASSQDTTSGSYNEQFF. The chain employs TRBV4-3 and TRBJ2-1; 11 nucleotides line up with TRBD2. Per the germline V gene, CDR1 is LGHNA and CDR2 is YSLEER. V lost 0 bases and J lost 3; bases outside the gene matches: 4. This CDR3 has 17 residues.

This rearrangement joins TRBV30 to TRBJ1-2; no clear D. Per germline, CDR1 GTSNPN and CDR2 SVGIG (reference sequence). CDR3 length: 16 amino acids. The germline V and J ends were trimmed by 0 bases and 2 bases, with 16 bases remaining between them. The CDR3 protein is CAWSVVWGRSNYGYTF. CDR3 DNA sequence: TGTGCCTGGAGTGTGGTCTGGGGAAGATCGAACTATGGCTACACCTTC.

This chain joins TRBV6-5 and TRBJ1-1; 10 bases line up with TRBD1. V shed 5 bases, J shed 5 bases, and the junction held 8 bases outside the gene matches. CDR3 length: 15 amino acids. Germline loops: CDR1 MNHEY, CDR2 SVGAGI. The CDR3 bases are TGTGCCAGCAGTCCCAGGGGACAGGGGAGAACTGAAGCTTTCTTT. It specifies CASSPRGQGRTEAFF.

The chain is built from TRBV6-5 and TRBJ1-1, with a weak D call TRBD1 (6 bases). Germline V CDR1 and CDR2: MNHEY, SVGAGI. The CDR3 is made up of 14 amino acids. V was trimmed by 2 bases and J by 4 bases, leaving 11 bases between them. CDR3 residues: CASSYEGGGTEAFF. CDR3 bases: TGTGCCAGCAGTTACGAAGGGGGAGGCACTGAAGCTTTCTTT.

V usage is TRBV5-1 and J usage is TRBJ2-5, with D possibly being TRBD1 (6 bases). V lost 4 bases and J 2 bases, leaving 12 bases between the germline ends. Germline V CDR1 and CDR2: SGHRS, YFSETQ. There are 14 residues in the CDR3. The chain's CDR3 is CASSLTTGQETQYF. The CDR3 DNA is TGCGCCAGCAGCCTAACTACAGGGCAAGAGACCCAGTACTTC.

V usage is TRBV10-1 and J usage is TRBJ2-2; maybe TRBD1 (6 bases). V shed 5 bases and J shed 8 bases, with 15 bases lying between them. The germline CDR1 and CDR2 sequences are WNHNN and SYGVQD (reference sequence). The CDR3 has 14 amino acids. The CDR3 DNA reads TGCGCCAGCAGTACAGATACCGGGACAGGGGAGCTGTTTTTT. This gives the protein CASSTDTGTGELFF.

The V call is TRBV7-9, the J call TRBJ2-1; tentatively, D is TRBD1 (6 bases). This CDR3 comprises 16 residues. Germline V gives CDR1 SEHNR, CDR2 FQNEAQ (reference sequence). Deletions cut 2 bases from V and 8 bases from J, with 19 bases between. CDR3 sequence reads: CASSLRQVARSDEQFF. As DNA, the CDR3 is TGTGCCAGCAGCTTACGACAGGTCGCCCGTAGCGATGAGCAGTTCTTC.

The chain couples TRBV21-1 to TRBJ2-5; TRBD1 is the table's D call, not checked against the DNA. TRBV21-1 is noted as a pseudogene. This CDR3 is 16 amino acids long. As DNA, the CDR3 is TGTGCCAGCAGCAAATTGGACAGGAAGCCTAAAGAGACCCAGTACTTC. Translating gives CASSKLDRKPKETQYF.

This chain connects TRBV25-1 to TRBJ2-5, with 11 bases lining up with TRBD1. This CDR3 spans 16 amino acids. Per the germline V gene, CDR1 is MGHDK and CDR2 is SYGVNS. V was pared by 0 bases and J by 5 bases, with 5 bases of the junction left unmatched. In DNA, the CDR3 is TGTGCCAGCAGTGAATATTGGACAGGGGGCAGGGAGACCCAGTACTTC. Residues: CASSEYWTGGRETQYF.

This clone was seen just once. This chain connects TRBV10-3 to TRBJ2-7, with D tentatively TRBD1 or TRBD2 (5 bases each). V was trimmed by 2 bases and J by 7 bases, leaving 9 bases between them. CDR3 size: 12 residues. The germline V gene encodes CDR1 ENHRY and CDR2 SYGVKD. CDR3 in amino acids: CAISEGGGEQYF. For the CDR3, the DNA is TGTGCCATCAGTGAGGGGGGTGGAGAGCAGTACTTC.

Notes on this clone: This sample includes further DNA sequences coding for the same CDR3. The V call is TRBV7-2, the J call TRBJ2-2, with unresolved D. This CDR3 contains 12 residues. Trimming removed 2 bases from V and 3 bases from J, with 1 base in between. CDR1 SGHTA and CDR2 FQGNSA come from the germline V gene. CDR3 sequence: CASSLYTGELFF. The CDR3 coding sequence is TGTGCCAGCAGCTTATACACCGGGGAGCTGTTTTTT.

The J gene is TRBJ1-4, the V gene TRBV6-1; a possible D gene is TRBD1 (6 bases). Germline V gene data show CDR1 as MNHNS and CDR2 as SASEGT. The V gene lost 5 bases and the J gene lost 7 bases, with 17 bases spanning the gap. This CDR3 is 15 amino acids long. The CDR3 is CASSSQGRGGEKLFF. In nucleotides, the CDR3 is TGTGCCAGCAGTTCACAGGGCCGAGGTGGTGAAAAACTGTTTTTT.

The sample holds one count of this clone. V and J are TRBV4-1 and TRBJ2-5, with 9 bases matching TRBD2. Germline CDR1 is MGHRA and CDR2 is YSYEKL. Trimming removed 3 bases from V and 7 bases from J; junction bases left unmatched: 15. This CDR3 region has 17 residues. The CDR3 here is CASSQGDSAGGPGTQYF. The CDR3, as DNA: TGCGCCAGCAGCCAGGGGGACTCGGCGGGAGGGCCTGGGACCCAGTACTTC.

This rearrangement joins TRBV18 to TRBJ1-2, with D perhaps TRBD1 (5 bases). Germline V CDR1 and CDR2: KGHSH, LQKENI. This CDR3 spans 14 amino acids. Trimming shortened V by 0 bases and J by 8 bases, and 13 bases separated the two germline ends. In nucleotides, the CDR3 is TGTGCCAGCTCACCACCGGCACGGGGGGGAGGCTACACCTTC. Amino acids: CASSPPARGGGYTF. The whole variable domain, filled in from reference TRBV18 and TRBJ1-2, reads NAGVMQNPRHLVRRRGQEARLRCSPMKGHSHVYWYRQLPEEGLKFMVYLQKENIIDESGMPKERFSAEFPKEGPSILRIQQVVRGDSAAYFCASSPPARGGGYTFGSGTRLTVV.

This chain uses TRBV5-4 with TRBJ1-6, with TRBD1 as a possible D gene (6 bases). Trimming removed 5 bases at V and 2 bases at J, with 11 bases between. Germline V lookup: CDR1 SGHNT, CDR2 YYREEE (reference sequence). The CDR3 is 15 amino acids. CDR3 DNA: TGTGCCAGCAGGTCCTCAGGGGCCTATAATTCACCCCTCCACTTT. This translates into CASRSSGAYNSPLHF.

This chain connects TRBV9 to TRBJ2-3; 9 bases line up with TRBD2. The V and J ends lost 4 bases and 6 bases, in that order; junction bases with no gene match: 9. Looked up from germline, CDR1 is SGDLS and CDR2 is YYNGEE. CDR3 size: 15 residues. In DNA form, the CDR3 reads TGTGCCAGCAGCACCCGGACTAGCGAAAGGGATACGCAGTATTTT. It codes for CASSTRTSERDTQYF.

This clone was detected only a few times. The CDR3 spells CASSPLGGQPQHF. For the CDR3, the DNA is TGTGCCAGCAGTCCCCTGGGGGGTCAGCCCCAGCATTTT. This chain joins TRBV7-9 and TRBJ1-5, with a possible D match to TRBD1 (5 bases). This CDR3 has 13 amino acids. Germline V gives CDR1 SEHNR, CDR2 FQNEAQ (reference sequence). Trimming cost V 6 bases and J 6 bases, with 12 bases left between them.